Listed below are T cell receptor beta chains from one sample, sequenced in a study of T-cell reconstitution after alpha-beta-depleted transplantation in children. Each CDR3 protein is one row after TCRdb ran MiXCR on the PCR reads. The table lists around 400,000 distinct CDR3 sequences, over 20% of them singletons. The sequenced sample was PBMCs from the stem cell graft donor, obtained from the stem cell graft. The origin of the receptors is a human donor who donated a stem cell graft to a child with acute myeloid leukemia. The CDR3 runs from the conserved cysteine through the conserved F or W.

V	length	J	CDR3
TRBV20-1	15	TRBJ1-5	CSARMGLEGNQPQHF
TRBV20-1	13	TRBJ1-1	CSARSDANTEAFF
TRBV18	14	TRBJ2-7	CASSLGQGSRGQYF
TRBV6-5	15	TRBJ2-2	CASSLVGGGTGELFF
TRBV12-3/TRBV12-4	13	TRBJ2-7	CASREGLTYEQYF
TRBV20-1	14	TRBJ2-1	CSAFPPRTYNEQFF
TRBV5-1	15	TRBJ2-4	CASSLGRQPKNIQYF
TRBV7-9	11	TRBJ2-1	CASSFGQEQFF
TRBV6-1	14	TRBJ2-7	CASRLAGGRYEQYF
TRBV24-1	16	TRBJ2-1	CATSEYSGRSYNEQFF
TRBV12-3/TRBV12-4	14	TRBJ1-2	CASSLWGKGHGYTF
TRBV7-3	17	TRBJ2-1	CASSFVKVRPENYEQFF
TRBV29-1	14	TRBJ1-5	CSVAPGESNQPQHF
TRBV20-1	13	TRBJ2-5	CSERREAQETQYF
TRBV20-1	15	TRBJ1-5	CSARDRDRRNQPQHF
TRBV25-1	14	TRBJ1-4	CASGRPGGNEKLFF
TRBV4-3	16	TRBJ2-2	CASSQTSGRVGGELFF
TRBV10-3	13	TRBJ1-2	CAIQKKLNYGYTF
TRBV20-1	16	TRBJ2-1	CSARDRGSPTYNEQFF
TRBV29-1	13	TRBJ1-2	CSVESGGAYGYTF
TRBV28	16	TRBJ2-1	CASSTIGTSSHNEQFF
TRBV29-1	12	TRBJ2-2	CSTRQGAGELFF
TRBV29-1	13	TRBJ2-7	CSVHKGGGYEQYF
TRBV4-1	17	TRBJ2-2	CASSQGGLAGGGGELFF
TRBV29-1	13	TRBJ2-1	CSVPRPGSDEQFF
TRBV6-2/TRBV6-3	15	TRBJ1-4	CASSFQIATNEKLFF
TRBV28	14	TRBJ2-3	CASSFWGRADTQYF
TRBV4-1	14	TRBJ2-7	CASSQDALAYEQYF